These 10 T cell receptor beta chains came from one sample sequenced in a study of vaccination and CD4 T cells after COVID-19. The Oncomine TCR Beta short-read assay generated sequence data from the DNA of cultured CD4+ T cells. MiXCR, run by TCRdb on the PCR reads, gives a single entry per CDR3 protein. This table has 9,500 to 15,000 distinct CDR3 sequences, approximately 60% appearing once. Treatment: approximately nine-day PBMC culture with coronavirus spike peptide pools or control peptides (ViraFEST assay). These receptors' antigens are unknown. Sequences were obtained from CD4+ T cells from blood, cultured in vitro. Receptors originate from a human donor who had recovered from COVID-19.

The chain employs TRBV6-2 or TRBV6-3 and TRBJ1-5; D possibly corresponds to TRBD1 (6 bases). Deletions cut 7 bases from V and 5 bases from J, with 9 bases between. Germline-derived CDR1 and CDR2 are MNHEY and SVGEGT. The length of the CDR3 is 12 residues. Written as DNA, the CDR3 is TGTGCCAGCAAGGGGGGCGATCAGCCCCAGCATTTT. Protein: CASKGGDQPQHF.

CDR3 DNA: TGCGCCAGCACGCAGGGGGCCCTGGAAGCACCCCTCCACTTT. Protein sequence: CASTQGALEAPLHF. The V and J genes are TRBV5-1 and TRBJ1-6; 8 bases map to TRBD1. J lost 11 bases, V lost 6 bases, and 10 bases had no gene match. Germline CDR1 is SGHRS and CDR2 is YFSETQ. The CDR3 spans 14 residues.

This clonotype was detected only once. The chain uses TRBV19 and TRBJ2-3, with a possible D match to TRBD1 (6 bases). The CDR3 has 15 amino acids. Trimming removed 1 base at V and 2 bases at J, with 10 bases between. Germline-derived CDR1 and CDR2 are LNHDA and SQIVND (reference sequence). The CDR3 loop reads CASSIVDSTTDTQYF. As DNA, the CDR3 is TGTGCCAGTAGTATAGTGGACAGCACCACAGATACGCAGTATTTT.

The rearrangement joins TRBV28 to TRBJ2-1; 7 bases are shared with TRBD2. Germline V gene lookup returns CDR1 MDHEN and CDR2 SYDVKM. CDR3 size: 15 residues. With V trimmed by 4 bases and J by 10 bases, 13 bases remained unmatched. CDR3 amino acids: CASSSPGLTAGEQFF. The CDR3 DNA follows: TGTGCCAGCAGTTCCCCGGGACTGACAGCGGGGGAGCAGTTCTTC.

Here the CDR3 DNA reads TGTGCCAGCAGCGCGGACAGGGGAACTAATGAAAAACTGTTTTTT. This encodes CASSADRGTNEKLFF. The chain recombines TRBV7-9 with TRBJ1-4, with 9 bases aligning to TRBD1. The CDR3 consists of 15 residues. Trimming cost V 5 bases and J 1 base; bases outside gene matches: 2. CDR1 is SEHNR, CDR2 FQNEAQ, per germline (reference sequence).

This rearrangement joins TRBV9 to TRBJ2-5, with D possibly matching TRBD2 (7 bases). The V end was cut by 4 bases, the J end by 4 bases, with 20 bases between. This CDR3 region has 16 residues. Germline V gene sequence: CDR1 SGDLS, CDR2 YYNGEE. This CDR3 reads CASSRPARGAGETQYF. CDR3 bases: TGTGCCAGCAGCAGACCCGCTCGGGGGGCTGGAGAGACCCAGTACTTC.

The chain recombines TRBV15 with TRBJ2-2, with D maybe TRBD1 (7 bases). Germline assignment: CDR1 LNHNV and CDR2 YYDKDF (reference sequence). Trimming shortened V by 1 base and J by 5 bases, and 11 bases separated the two germline ends. CDR3 size: 15 residues. CDR3 sequence: CATSRGRGDTGELFF. CDR3 in DNA: TGTGCCACCAGCAGAGGCAGGGGGGATACCGGGGAGCTGTTTTTT.

This rearrangement joins TRBV7-8 to TRBJ2-2, with 12 bases aligning to TRBD2. The CDR3 extends over 16 amino acids. The germline gives CDR1 SGHVS, CDR2 FQNEAQ. Germline trimming cut 4 bases from V and 6 bases from J; bases unmatched to any gene: 6. This chain's CDR3 is CASSSSSGRASGELFF. CDR3 nucleotide sequence: TGTGCCAGCAGCTCCTCTAGCGGGAGGGCCTCCGGGGAGCTGTTTTTT.

The chain joins TRBV10-3 to TRBJ1-2; 9 bases match TRBD1. The CDR3 loop spans 14 amino acids. The trim removed 5 bases at V and 7 bases at J, leaving 8 bases unmatched. The germline V gene encodes CDR1 ENHRY and CDR2 SYGVKD. CDR3 amino acids: CAISSAGTGFGYTF. Here the CDR3 DNA reads TGTGCCATCAGTTCGGCCGGGACAGGGTTTGGCTACACCTTC.

The chain joins TRBV10-3 to TRBJ2-3, with 12 bases fitting TRBD2. CDR1 ENHRY and CDR2 SYGVKD come from the germline V gene. With V trimmed by 5 bases and J by 6 bases, 3 bases remained unmatched. There are 14 residues in the CDR3. The CDR3 nucleotides are TGTGCCATCAGTCGACTAGCGGGAGTGGATACGCAGTATTTT. Protein: CAISRLAGVDTQYF.